This T cell receptor beta chain was sequenced during a study of identical twins. The study, taken as a whole, reports: Shared out-of-frame alpha sequences (those common to twins) showed excess low generation probability.

In TCRdb, the 5' RACE reads were re-called with MiXCR into one record per CDR3 protein. Here the sample spans 550,000 to 700,000 distinct CDR3 sequences, 21% being singletons. This clonotype was observed many times. No antigen is known for it. The germline V and J ends were trimmed by 0 bases and 1 base, with 10 bases remaining between them. Germline V gene data show CDR1 as MNHEY and CDR2 as SVGEGT. This CDR3 is 15 amino acids long. This same sample was also taken into another study, of T cells expressing NK-cell markers. Per that study: Sorted CD3+CD56+NKG2C+, CD3+CD56+NKG2C- and CD3+CD56-NKG2C+ T cells provided the TCR beta repertoires.

The specimen was PBMCs. The chain is built from TRBV6-2 or TRBV6-3 and TRBJ2-7; the D is unclear. The clonotype was recovered from a woman aged 18-35 years in good health. Written as DNA, the CDR3 is TGTGCCAGCAGTTACTCTGCGGAACCTTCCTACGAGCAGTACTTC. It translates to CASSYSAEPSYEQYF.